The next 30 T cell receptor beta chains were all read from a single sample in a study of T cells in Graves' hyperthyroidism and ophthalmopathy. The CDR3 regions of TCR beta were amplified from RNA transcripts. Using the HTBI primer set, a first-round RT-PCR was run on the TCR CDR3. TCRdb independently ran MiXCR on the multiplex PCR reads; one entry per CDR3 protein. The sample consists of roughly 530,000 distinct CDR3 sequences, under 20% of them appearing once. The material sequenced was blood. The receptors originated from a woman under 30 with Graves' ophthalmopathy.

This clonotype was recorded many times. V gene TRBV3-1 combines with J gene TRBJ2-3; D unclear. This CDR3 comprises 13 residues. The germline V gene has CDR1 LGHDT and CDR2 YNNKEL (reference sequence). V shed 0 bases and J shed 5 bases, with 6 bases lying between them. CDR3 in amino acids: CASSQDTGDTQYF. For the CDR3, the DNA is TGTGCCAGCAGCCAAGATACGGGAGATACGCAGTATTTT.

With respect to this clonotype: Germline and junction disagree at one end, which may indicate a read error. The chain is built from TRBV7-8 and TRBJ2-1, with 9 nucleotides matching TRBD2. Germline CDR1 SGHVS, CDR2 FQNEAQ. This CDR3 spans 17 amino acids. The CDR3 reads CASGLARAGGTFNEQFF. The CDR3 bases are TGTGCCAGCGGCTTAGCGAGAGCGGGAGGAACCTTCAATGAGCAGTTCTTC. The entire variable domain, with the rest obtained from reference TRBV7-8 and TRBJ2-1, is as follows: GAGVSQSPRYKVAKRGQDVALRCDPISGHVSLFWYQQALGQGPEFLTYFQNEAQLDKSGLPSDRFFAERPEGSVSTLKIQRTQQEDSAVYLCASGLARAGGTFNEQFFGPGTRLTVL.

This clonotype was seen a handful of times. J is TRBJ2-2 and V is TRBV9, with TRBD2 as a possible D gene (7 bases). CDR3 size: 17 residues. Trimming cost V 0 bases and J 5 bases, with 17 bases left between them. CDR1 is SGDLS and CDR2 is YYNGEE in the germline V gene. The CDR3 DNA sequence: TGTGCCAGCAGCGTAGTCGGGGGCGGGAGCCGTACCGGGGAGCTGTTTTTT. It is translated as CASSVVGGGSRTGELFF.

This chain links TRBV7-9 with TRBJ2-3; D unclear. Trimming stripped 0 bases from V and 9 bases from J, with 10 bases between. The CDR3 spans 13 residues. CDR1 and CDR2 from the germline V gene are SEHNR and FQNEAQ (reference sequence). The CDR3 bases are TGTGCCAGCAGCTTAGCGCCAGAAGGGACGCAGTATTTT. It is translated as CASSLAPEGTQYF. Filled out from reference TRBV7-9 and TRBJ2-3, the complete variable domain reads DTGVSQNPRHKITKRGQNVTFRCDPISEHNRLYWYRQTLGQGPEFLTYFQNEAQLEKSRLLSDRFSAERPKGSFSTLEIQRTEQGDSAMYLCASSLAPEGTQYFGPGTRLTVL.

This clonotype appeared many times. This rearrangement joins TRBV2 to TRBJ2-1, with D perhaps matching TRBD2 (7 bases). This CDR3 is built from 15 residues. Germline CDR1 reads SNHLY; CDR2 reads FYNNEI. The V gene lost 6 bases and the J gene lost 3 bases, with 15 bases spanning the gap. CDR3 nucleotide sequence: TGTGCCAGCAGGGATAGGGGGGGCTTCTACAATGAGCAGTTCTTC. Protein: CASRDRGGFYNEQFF.

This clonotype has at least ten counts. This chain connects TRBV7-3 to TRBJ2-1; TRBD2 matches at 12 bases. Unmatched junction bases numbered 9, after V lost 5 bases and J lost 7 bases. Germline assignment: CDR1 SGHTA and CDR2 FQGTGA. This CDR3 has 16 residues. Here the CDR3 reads CASSLRMGTSGNEQFF. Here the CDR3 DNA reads TGTGCCAGCAGCCTTAGAATGGGGACTAGCGGGAATGAGCAGTTCTTC.

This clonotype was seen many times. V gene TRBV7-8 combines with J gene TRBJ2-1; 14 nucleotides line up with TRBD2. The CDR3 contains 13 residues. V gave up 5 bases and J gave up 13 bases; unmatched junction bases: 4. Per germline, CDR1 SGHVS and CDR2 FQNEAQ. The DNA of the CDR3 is TGTGCCAGCAGCGCCGGGACTAGCGGGGGACAGTTCTTC. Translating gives CASSAGTSGGQFF.

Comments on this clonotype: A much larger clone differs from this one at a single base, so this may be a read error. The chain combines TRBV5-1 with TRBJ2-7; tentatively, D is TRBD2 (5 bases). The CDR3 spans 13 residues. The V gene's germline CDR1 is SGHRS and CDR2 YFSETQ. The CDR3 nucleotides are TGCGCCAGCAGTGAGGGAGCCCACTACGGGCAGTACTTC. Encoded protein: CASSEGAHYGQYF.

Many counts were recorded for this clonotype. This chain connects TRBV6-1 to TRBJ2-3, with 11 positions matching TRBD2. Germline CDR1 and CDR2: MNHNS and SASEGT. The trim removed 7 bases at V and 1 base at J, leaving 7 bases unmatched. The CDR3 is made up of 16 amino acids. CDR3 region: CASTPLAGGGTDTQYF. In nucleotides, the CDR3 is TGTGCCAGCACCCCCTTAGCGGGGGGGGGCACAGATACGCAGTATTTT.

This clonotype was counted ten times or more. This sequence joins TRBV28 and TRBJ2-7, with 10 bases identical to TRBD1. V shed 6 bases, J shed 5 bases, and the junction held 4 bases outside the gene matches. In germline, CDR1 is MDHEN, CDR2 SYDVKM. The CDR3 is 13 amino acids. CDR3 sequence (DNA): TGTGCCAGCAGACCCGGGACAGGGGACGAGCAGTACTTC. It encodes CASRPGTGDEQYF.

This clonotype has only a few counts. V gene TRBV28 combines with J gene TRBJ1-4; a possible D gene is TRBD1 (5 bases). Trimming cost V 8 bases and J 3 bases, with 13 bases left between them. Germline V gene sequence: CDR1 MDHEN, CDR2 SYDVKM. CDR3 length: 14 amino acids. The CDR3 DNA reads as TGTGCCAGCGGGGGTGGGCCTCCTAATGAAAAACTGTTTTTT. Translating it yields CASGGGPPNEKLFF. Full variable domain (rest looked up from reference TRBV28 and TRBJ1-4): DVKVTQSSRYLVKRTGEKVFLECVQDMDHENMFWYRQDPGLGLRLIYFSYDVKMKEKGDIPEGYSVSREKKERFSLILESASTNQTSMYLCASGGGPPNEKLFFGSGTQLSVL.

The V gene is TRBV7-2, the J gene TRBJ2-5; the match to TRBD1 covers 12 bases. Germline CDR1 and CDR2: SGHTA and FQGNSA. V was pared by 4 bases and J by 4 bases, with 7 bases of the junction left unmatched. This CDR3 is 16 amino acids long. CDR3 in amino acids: CASSSRDRGRGETQYF. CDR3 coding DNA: TGTGCCAGCAGCTCGAGGGACAGGGGGCGCGGAGAGACCCAGTACTTC.

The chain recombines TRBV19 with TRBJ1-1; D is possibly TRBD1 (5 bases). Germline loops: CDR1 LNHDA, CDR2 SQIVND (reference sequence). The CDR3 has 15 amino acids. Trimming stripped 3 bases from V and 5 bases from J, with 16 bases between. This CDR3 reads CASSMIRGMGTEAFF. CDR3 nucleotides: TGTGCCAGTAGTATGATTAGGGGAATGGGGACTGAAGCTTTCTTT.

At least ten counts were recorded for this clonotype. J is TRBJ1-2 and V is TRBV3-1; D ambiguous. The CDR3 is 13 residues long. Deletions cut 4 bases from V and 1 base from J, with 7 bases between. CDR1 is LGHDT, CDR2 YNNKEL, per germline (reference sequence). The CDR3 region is CASSLSLNYGYTF. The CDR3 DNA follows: TGTGCCAGCAGCCTCTCTCTTAACTATGGCTACACCTTC.

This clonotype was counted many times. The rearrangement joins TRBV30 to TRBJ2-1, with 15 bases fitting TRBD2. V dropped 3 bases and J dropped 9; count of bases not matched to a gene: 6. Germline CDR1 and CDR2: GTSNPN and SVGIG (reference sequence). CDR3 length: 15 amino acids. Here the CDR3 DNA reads TGTGCCTGGAGACGGACTAGCGGGAGGGCAGGTGAGCAGTTCTTC. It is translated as CAWRRTSGRAGEQFF.

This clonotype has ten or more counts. CDR3 amino acids: CASSEKGGREEQFF. The CDR3, as DNA: TGTGCCAGCAGCGAGAAGGGAGGCAGGGAGGAGCAGTTCTTC. This chain links TRBV7-9 with TRBJ2-1, with TRBD2 as a possible D gene (6 bases). V gave up 5 bases and J gave up 10 bases, with 18 bases separating them. In germline, CDR1 is SEHNR, CDR2 FQNEAQ (reference sequence). This CDR3 contains 14 residues.

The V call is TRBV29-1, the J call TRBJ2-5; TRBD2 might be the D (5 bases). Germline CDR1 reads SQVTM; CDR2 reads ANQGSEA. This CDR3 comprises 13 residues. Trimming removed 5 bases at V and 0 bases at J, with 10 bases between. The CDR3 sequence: CSVREPYQETQYF. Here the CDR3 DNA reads TGCAGCGTTCGGGAACCCTACCAAGAGACCCAGTACTTC.

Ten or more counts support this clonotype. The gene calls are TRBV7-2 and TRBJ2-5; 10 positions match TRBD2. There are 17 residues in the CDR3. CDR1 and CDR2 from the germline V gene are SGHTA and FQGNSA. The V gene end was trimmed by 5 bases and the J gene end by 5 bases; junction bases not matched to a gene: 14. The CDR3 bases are TGTGCCAGCAGCCCTGGACTAGCGGCAACTTCCTCGGAGACCCAGTACTTC. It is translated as CASSPGLAATSSETQYF. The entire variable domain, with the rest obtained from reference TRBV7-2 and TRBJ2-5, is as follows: GAGVSQSPSNKVTEKGKDVELRCDPISGHTALYWYRQSLGQGLEFLIYFQGNSAPDKSGLPSDRFSAERTGGSVSTLTIQRTQQEDSAVYLCASSPGLAATSSETQYFGPGTRLLVL.

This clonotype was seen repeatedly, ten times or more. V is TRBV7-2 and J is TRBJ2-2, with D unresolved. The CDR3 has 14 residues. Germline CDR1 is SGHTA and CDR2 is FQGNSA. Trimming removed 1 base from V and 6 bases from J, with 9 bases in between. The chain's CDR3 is CASSLVSSSGELFF. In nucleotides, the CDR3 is TGTGCCAGCAGCTTAGTATCCAGCTCCGGGGAGCTGTTTTTT.

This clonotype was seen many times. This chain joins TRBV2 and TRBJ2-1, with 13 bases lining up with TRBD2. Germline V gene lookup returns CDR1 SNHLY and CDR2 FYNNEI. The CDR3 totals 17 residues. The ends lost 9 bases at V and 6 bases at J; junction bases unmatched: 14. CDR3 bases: TGTGCCAGTAAGCACTTGTGGGGACTAGCGGGACTCAATGAGCAGTTCTTC. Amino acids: CASKHLWGLAGLNEQFF. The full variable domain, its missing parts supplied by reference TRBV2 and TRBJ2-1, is EPEVTQTPSHQVTQMGQEVILRCVPISNHLYFYWYRQILGQKVEFLVSFYNNEISEKSEIFDDQFSVERPDGSNFTLKIRSTKLEDSAMYFCASKHLWGLAGLNEQFFGPGTRLTVL.

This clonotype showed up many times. CDR3 bases: TGTGCCAGCAGCTCAGGGTCGAACACTGAAGCTTTCTTT. It is translated as CASSSGSNTEAFF. This chain uses TRBV27 with TRBJ1-1, with a tentative D call TRBD1 (5 bases). The V and J ends lost 6 bases and 1 base respectively, with 9 bases between them. The length of the CDR3 is 13 residues. The germline gives CDR1 MNHEY, CDR2 SMNVEV (reference sequence).

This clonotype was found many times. The CDR3 region is CAWSVRSEGETQYF. The CDR3 bases are TGTGCCTGGAGTGTACGGTCAGAGGGGGAGACCCAGTACTTC. The chain joins TRBV30 to TRBJ2-5; D might be TRBD1 or TRBD2, each matching 5 bases. Germline lookup yields CDR1 GTSNPN and CDR2 SVGIG (reference sequence). The germline V and J ends were trimmed by 0 bases and 5 bases, with 13 bases remaining between them. This CDR3 comprises 14 residues.

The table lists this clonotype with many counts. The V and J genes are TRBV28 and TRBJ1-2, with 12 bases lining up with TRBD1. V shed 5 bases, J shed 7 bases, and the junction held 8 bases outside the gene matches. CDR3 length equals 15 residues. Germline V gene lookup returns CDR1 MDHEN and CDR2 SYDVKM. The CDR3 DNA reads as TGTGCCAGCAGTGTCCTGGGACAGGGGGCTGGTGGCTACACCTTC. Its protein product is CASSVLGQGAGGYTF.

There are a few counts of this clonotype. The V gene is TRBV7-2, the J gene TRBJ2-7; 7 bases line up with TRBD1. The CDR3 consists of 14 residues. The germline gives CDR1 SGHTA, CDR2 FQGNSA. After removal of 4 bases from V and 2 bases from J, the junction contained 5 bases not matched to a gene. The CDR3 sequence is CASSSQGTTYEQYF. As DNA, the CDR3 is TGTGCCAGCAGCTCACAGGGGACAACCTACGAGCAGTACTTC. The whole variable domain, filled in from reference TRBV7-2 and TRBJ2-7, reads GAGVSQSPSNKVTEKGKDVELRCDPISGHTALYWYRQSLGQGLEFLIYFQGNSAPDKSGLPSDRFSAERTGGSVSTLTIQRTQQEDSAVYLCASSSQGTTYEQYFGPGTRLTVT.

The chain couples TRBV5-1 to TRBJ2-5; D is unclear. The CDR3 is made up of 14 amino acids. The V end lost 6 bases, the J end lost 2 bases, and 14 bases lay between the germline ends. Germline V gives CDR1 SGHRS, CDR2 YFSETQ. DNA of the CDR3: TGCGCCAGCAACCCTAGGCGACTTCAAGAGACCCAGTACTTC. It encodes CASNPRRLQETQYF.

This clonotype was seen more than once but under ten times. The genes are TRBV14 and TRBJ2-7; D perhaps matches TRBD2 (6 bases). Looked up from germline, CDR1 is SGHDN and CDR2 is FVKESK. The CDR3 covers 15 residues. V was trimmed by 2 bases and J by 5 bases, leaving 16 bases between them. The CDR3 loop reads CASSQRRGPHHEQYF. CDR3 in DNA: TGTGCCAGCAGCCAAAGGAGGGGCCCGCACCACGAGCAGTACTTC.

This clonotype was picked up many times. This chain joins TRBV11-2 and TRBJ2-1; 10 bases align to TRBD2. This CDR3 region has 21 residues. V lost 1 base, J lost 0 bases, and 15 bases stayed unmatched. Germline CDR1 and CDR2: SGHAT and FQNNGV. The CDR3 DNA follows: TGTGCCAGCAGCTTAGCCCGCGGAGGAGCGGGGGGGCAACGCTCCTACAATGAGCAGTTCTTC. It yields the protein CASSLARGGAGGQRSYNEQFF.

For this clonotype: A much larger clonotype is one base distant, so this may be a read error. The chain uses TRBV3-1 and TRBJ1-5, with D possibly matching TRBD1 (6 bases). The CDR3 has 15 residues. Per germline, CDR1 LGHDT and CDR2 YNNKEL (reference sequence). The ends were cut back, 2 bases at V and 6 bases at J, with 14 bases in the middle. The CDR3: CASSQNRVPGQPQHF. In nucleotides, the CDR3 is TGTGCCAGCAGCCAAAACAGGGTTCCTGGTCAGCCCCAGCATTTT.

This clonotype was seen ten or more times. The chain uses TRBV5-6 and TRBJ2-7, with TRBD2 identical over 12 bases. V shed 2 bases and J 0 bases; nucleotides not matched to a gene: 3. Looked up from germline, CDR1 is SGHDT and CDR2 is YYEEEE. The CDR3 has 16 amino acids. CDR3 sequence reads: CASSFGTSGFSYEQYF. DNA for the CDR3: TGTGCCAGCAGCTTCGGGACTAGCGGGTTCTCCTACGAGCAGTACTTC. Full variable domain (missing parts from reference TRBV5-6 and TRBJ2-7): DAGVTQSPTHLIKTRGQQVTLRCSPKSGHDTVSWYQQALGQGPQFIFQYYEEEERQRGNFPDRFSGHQFPNYSSELNVNALLLGDSALYLCASSFGTSGFSYEQYFGPGTRLTVT.

CDR3 protein: CSAYPTGLSDEQYF. As DNA, the CDR3 is TGCAGTGCATACCCCACGGGACTCTCGGACGAGCAGTACTTC. V gene TRBV20-1 combines with J gene TRBJ2-7, with D possibly TRBD2 on 6 matching bases. The germline V gene encodes CDR1 DFQATT and CDR2 SNEGSKA (reference sequence). This CDR3 has 14 amino acids. Trimming removed 6 bases from V and 5 bases from J, with 20 bases in between.